Sequencing of this T cell receptor (beta chain) was carried out in a study of blood T cell repertoires in COVID-19. Assay used: immunoSEQ multiplex PCR; TCRdb lists only in-frame clones, some missing. The data hold about 60,000 clones, with around 90% observed a single time. Germline lookup yields CDR1 MGHDK and CDR2 SYGVNS. V gave up 6 bases and J gave up 2 bases, with 10 bases separating them. The CDR3 contains 13 residues. The sequence came from a human donor in a cohort sampled during active COVID-19. The sequenced material came from peripheral blood. The chain has TRBV25-1 and TRBJ2-5; a weak D match, TRBD2 (5 bases). The CDR3 region has the DNA TGTGCCAGCAGGTGGGGAGTACAAGAGACCCAGTACTTC. Residues: CASRWGVQETQYF.